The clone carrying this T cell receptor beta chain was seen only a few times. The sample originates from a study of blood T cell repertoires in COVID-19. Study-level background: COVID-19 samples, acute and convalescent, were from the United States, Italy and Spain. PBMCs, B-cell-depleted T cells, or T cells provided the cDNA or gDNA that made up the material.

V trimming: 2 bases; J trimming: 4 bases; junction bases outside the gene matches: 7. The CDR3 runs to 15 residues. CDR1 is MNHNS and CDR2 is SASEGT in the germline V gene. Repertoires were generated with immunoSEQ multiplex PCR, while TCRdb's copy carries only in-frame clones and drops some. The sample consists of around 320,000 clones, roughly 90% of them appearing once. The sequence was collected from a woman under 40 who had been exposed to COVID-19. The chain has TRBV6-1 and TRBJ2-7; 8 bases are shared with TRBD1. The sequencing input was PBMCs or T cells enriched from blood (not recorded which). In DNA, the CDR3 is TGTGCCAGCAGTGAATGGGCAGGGGGCGCATACGAGCAGTACTTC. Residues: CASSEWAGGAYEQYF.